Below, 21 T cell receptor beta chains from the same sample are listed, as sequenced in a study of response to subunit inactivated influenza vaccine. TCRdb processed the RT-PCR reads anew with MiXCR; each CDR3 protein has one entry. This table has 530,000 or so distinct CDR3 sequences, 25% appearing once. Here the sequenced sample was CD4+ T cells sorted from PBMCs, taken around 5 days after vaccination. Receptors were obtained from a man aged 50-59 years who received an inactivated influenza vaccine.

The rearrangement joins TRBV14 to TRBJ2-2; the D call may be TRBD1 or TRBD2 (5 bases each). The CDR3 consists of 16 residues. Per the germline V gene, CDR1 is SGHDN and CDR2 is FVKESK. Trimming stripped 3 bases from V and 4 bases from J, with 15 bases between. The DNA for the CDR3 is TGTGCCAGCAGCCATGGTTTGGGACGTGCCACCGGGGAGCTGTTTTTT. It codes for CASSHGLGRATGELFF.

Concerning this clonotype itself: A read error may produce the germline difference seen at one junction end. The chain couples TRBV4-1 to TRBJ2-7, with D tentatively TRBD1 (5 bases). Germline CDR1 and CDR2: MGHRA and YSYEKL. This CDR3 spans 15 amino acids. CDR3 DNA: TGCTCCAGCAGCCAAGAAACAGTCAGGGTCCACGAGCAGTACTTC. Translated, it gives CSSSQETVRVHEQYF.

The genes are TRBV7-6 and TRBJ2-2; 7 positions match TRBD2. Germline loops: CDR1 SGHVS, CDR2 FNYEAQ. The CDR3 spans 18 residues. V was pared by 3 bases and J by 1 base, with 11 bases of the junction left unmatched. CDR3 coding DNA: TGTGCCAGCAGCTTGTCTCGAGCGGGGTATAAGAACACCGGGGAGCTGTTTTTT. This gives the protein CASSLSRAGYKNTGELFF.

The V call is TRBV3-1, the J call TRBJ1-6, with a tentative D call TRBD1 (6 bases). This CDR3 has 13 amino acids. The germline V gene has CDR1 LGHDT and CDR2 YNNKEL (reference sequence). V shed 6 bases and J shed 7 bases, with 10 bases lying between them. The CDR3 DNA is TGTGCCAGCAGGGACAGACTAAATTCACCCCTCCACTTT. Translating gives CASRDRLNSPLHF.

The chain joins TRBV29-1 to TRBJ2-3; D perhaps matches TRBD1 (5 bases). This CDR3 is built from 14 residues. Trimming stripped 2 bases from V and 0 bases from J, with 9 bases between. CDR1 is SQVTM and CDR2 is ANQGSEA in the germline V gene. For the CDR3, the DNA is TGCAGCGTTGAAAGGGGTGGAAGCACAGATACGCAGTATTTT. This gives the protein CSVERGGSTDTQYF.

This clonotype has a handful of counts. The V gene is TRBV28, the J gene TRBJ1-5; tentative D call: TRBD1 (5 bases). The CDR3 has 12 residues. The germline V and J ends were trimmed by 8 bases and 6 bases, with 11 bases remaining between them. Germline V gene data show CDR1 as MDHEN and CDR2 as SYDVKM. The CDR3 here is CASFQGRQPQHF. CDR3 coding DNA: TGTGCCAGCTTCCAGGGACGTCAGCCCCAGCATTTT.

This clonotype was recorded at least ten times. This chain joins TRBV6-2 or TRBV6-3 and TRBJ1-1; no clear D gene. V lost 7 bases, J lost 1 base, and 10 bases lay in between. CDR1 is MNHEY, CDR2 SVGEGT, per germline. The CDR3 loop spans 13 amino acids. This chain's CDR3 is CASTRDGNTEAFF. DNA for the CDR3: TGTGCCAGCACTCGCGACGGGAACACTGAAGCTTTCTTT.

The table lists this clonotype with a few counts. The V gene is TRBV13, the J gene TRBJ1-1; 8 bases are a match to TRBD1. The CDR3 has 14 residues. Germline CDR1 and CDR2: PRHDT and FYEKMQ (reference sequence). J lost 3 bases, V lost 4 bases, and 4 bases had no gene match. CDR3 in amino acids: CASSYQGADTEAFF. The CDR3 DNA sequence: TGTGCCAGCAGCTACCAGGGGGCTGACACTGAAGCTTTCTTT.

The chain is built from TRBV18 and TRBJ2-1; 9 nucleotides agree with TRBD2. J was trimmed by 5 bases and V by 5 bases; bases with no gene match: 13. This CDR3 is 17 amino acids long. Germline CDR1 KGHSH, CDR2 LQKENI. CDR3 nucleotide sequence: TGTGCCAGCTCATTCGCTCAAGCGGGGGGCAGGAACAATGAGCAGTTCTTC. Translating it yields CASSFAQAGGRNNEQFF.

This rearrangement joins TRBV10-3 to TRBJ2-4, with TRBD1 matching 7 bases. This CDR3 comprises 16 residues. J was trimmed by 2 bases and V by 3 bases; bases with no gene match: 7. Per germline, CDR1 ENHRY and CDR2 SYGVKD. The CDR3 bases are TGTGCCATCAGTGACGACAGGGCCCCGACCAAAAACATTCAGTACTTC. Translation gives CAISDDRAPTKNIQYF.

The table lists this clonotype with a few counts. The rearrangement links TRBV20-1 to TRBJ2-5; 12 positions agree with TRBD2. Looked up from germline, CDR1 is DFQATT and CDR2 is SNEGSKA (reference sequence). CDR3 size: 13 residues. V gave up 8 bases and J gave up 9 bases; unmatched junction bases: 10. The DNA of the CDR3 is TGCAGTTCCGAGACTAGCGGGGGTGGGCCCCAGTACTTC. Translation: CSSETSGGGPQYF.

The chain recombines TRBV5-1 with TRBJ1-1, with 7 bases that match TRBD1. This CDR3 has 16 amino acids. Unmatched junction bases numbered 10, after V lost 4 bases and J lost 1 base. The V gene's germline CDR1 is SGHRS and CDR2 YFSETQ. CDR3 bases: TGCGCCAGCAGCCAGACAGGGCGACCATCGAACACTGAAGCTTTCTTT. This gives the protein CASSQTGRPSNTEAFF.

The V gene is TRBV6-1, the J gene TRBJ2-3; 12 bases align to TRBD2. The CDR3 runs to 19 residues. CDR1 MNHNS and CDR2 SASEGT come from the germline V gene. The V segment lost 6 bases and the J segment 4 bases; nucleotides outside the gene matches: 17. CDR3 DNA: TGTGCCAGCAGCAGAGGACTAGCGGGGCCCCTAGGGAACGCAGATACGCAGTATTTT. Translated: CASSRGLAGPLGNADTQYF.

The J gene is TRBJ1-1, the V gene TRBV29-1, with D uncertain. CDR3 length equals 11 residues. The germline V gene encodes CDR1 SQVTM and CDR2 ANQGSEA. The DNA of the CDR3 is TGCAGTAGTCTAGAGAACACTGAAGCTTTCTTT. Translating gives CSSLENTEAFF. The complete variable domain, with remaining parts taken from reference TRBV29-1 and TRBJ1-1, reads SAVISQKPSRDICQRGTSLTIQCQVDSQVTMMFWYRQQPGQSLTLIATANQGSEATYESGFVIDKFPISRPNLTFSTLTVSNMSPEDSSIYLCSSLENTEAFFGQGTRLTVV.

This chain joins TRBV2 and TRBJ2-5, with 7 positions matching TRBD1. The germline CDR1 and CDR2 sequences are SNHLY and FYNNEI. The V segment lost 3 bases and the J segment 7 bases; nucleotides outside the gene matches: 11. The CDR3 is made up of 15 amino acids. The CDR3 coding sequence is TGTGCCAGCAGTGAGTCTCAGGGGGTTTATTGGACCCAGTACTTC. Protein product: CASSESQGVYWTQYF.

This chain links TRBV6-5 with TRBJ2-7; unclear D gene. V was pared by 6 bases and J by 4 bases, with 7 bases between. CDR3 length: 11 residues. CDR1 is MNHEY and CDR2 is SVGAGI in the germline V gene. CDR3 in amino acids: CASSDQYEQYF. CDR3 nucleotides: TGTGCCAGCAGCGATCAATACGAGCAGTACTTC.

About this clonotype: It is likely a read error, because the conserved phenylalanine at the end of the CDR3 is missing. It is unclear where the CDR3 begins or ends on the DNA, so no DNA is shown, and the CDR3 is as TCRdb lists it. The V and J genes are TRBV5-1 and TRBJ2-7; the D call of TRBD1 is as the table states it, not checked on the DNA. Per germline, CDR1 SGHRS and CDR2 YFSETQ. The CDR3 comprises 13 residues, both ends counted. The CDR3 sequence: CASSLRMGGSMFK.

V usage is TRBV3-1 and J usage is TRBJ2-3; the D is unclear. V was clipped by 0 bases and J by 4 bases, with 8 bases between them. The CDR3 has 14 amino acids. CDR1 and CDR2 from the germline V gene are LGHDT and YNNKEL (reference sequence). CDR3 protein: CASSQDQGSDTQYF. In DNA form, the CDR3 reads TGTGCCAGCAGCCAAGATCAAGGGTCAGATACGCAGTATTTT.

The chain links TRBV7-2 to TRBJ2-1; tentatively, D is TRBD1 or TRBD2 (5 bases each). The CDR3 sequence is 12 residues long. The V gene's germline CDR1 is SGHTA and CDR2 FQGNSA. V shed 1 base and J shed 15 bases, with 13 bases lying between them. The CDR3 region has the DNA TGTGCCAGCAGCTTAGGATGGGGGTCAGCGTTCTTC. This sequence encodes CASSLGWGSAFF.

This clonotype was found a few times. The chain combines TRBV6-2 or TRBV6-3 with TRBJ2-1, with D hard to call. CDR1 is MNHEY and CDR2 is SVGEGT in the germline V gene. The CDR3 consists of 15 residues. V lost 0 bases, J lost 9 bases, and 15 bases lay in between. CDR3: CASSYSLLPIGEQFF. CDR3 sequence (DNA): TGTGCCAGCAGTTACTCGCTCCTACCCATTGGTGAGCAGTTCTTC.

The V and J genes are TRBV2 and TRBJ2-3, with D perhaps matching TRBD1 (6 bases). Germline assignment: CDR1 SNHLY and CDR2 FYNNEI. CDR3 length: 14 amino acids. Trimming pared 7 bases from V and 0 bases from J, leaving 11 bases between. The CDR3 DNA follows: TGTGCCAGCAACCTAGGGGGAAGCACAGATACGCAGTATTTT. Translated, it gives CASNLGGSTDTQYF.